The 15 T cell receptor beta chains below come from one sample, sequenced in a study of CD8 T cells in Susac syndrome. Roughly 0.45 to 1 ug RNA was reverse transcribed with random hexamers. TCRdb fed the immunoSEQ multiplex PCR reads into MiXCR, producing one record per CDR3 protein. The table lists some 120,000 distinct CDR3 sequences, 85% to 95% of them singletons. The sample taken for sequencing was CD8+ T cells from PBMCs. Every receptor here comes from a human donor with multiple sclerosis.

This chain links TRBV29-1 with TRBJ2-7; tentatively, D is TRBD1 (5 bases). The V end lost 0 bases, the J end lost 9 bases, and 12 bases lay between the germline ends. CDR3 length equals 12 residues. The germline V gene encodes CDR1 SQVTM and CDR2 ANQGSEA. CDR3 protein: CSVEDWGSWQYF. The CDR3 DNA reads TGCAGCGTTGAAGATTGGGGCAGTTGGCAGTACTTC.

The chain joins TRBV27 to TRBJ1-1, with D maybe TRBD1 (6 bases). The germline V gene encodes CDR1 MNHEY and CDR2 SMNVEV (reference sequence). V was clipped by 5 bases and J by 6 bases, with 13 bases between them. This CDR3 comprises 13 residues. The DNA of the CDR3 is TGTGCCAGCAGTCCTACAGGGATCCCTGAAGCTTTCTTT. Translating it yields CASSPTGIPEAFF.

This clonotype was counted only a few times. The chain employs TRBV6-5 and TRBJ1-2, with D uncertain. This CDR3 spans 15 amino acids. The V gene's germline CDR1 is MNHEY and CDR2 SVGAGI. V was trimmed by 2 bases and J by 0 bases, leaving 10 bases between them. The CDR3 reads CASSYGFIANYGYTF. The DNA for the CDR3 is TGTGCCAGCAGTTACGGGTTTATTGCTAACTATGGCTACACCTTC.

V gene TRBV7-9 combines with J gene TRBJ2-1; 13 positions match TRBD2. The germline CDR1 and CDR2 sequences are SEHNR and FQNEAQ (reference sequence). The ends lost 4 bases at V and 0 bases at J; junction bases unmatched: 3. The CDR3 consists of 17 residues. DNA of the CDR3: TGTGCCAGCAGCTCGCGGACTAGCGGGAGCTCCTACAATGAGCAGTTCTTC. Its translation is CASSSRTSGSSYNEQFF.

V usage is TRBV6-2 or TRBV6-3 and J usage is TRBJ2-3, with 14 bases matching TRBD2. CDR1 and CDR2 (germline): MNHEY, SVGEGT. V was clipped by 6 bases and J by 4 bases; unmatched bases: 6. The CDR3 contains 16 residues. CDR3 amino acids: CASSRGLAGAPDTQYF. In nucleotides, the CDR3 is TGTGCCAGCAGCCGGGGACTAGCGGGAGCTCCAGATACGCAGTATTTT.

A single count supports this clonotype. The chain couples TRBV9 to TRBJ2-5; D is possibly TRBD2 (6 bases). CDR1 and CDR2 from the germline V gene are SGDLS and YYNGEE. This CDR3 region has 16 residues. Trimming pared 3 bases from V and 5 bases from J, leaving 20 bases between. CDR3 sequence: CASSEMGHGGIETQYF. CDR3 bases: TGTGCCAGCAGCGAGATGGGGCACGGGGGTATTGAGACCCAGTACTTC. Complete variable domain (other parts from reference TRBV9 and TRBJ2-5): DSGVTQTPKHLITATGQRVTLRCSPRSGDLSVYWYQQSLDQGLQFLIQYYNGEERAKGNILERFSAQQFPDLHSELNLSSLELGDSALYFCASSEMGHGGIETQYFGPGTRLLVL.

The rearrangement links TRBV27 to TRBJ2-7; perhaps TRBD1 as D (5 bases). The V and J ends lost 7 bases and 2 bases respectively, with 18 bases between them. CDR3 length: 15 residues. Germline assignment: CDR1 MNHEY and CDR2 SMNVEV (reference sequence). The CDR3 protein is CASKQIDSVTYEQYF. The CDR3 nucleotides read TGTGCCAGCAAGCAAATCGACAGCGTAACCTACGAGCAGTACTTC.

The CDR3 coding sequence is TGTGCCAGCTACCTTAGTAGGTTTCACACAGATACGCAGTATTTT. Protein: CASYLSRFHTDTQYF. This chain uses TRBV7-2 with TRBJ2-3; D call uncertain. Trimming removed 8 bases at V and 2 bases at J, with 17 bases between. Germline assignment: CDR1 SGHTA and CDR2 FQGNSA. This CDR3 has 15 amino acids.

The gene calls are TRBV12-3 or TRBV12-4 and TRBJ2-5; D possibly corresponds to TRBD2 (6 bases). The CDR3 has 16 residues. V gave up 5 bases and J gave up 1 base, with 17 bases separating them. Written as DNA, the CDR3 is TGTGCCAGCAGTCCGTACCCGGCTAGCGCCCAAGAGACCCAGTACTTC. The encoded protein is CASSPYPASAQETQYF.

The chain has TRBV28 and TRBJ1-5, with D maybe TRBD1 (5 bases). CDR3 length: 15 residues. Trimming pared 3 bases from V and 2 bases from J, leaving 11 bases between. Germline loops: CDR1 MDHEN, CDR2 SYDVKM. This CDR3 is CASSLTLGRNQPQHF. Written as DNA, the CDR3 is TGTGCCAGCAGTTTGACGTTGGGGCGCAATCAGCCCCAGCATTTT.

The chain is built from TRBV11-2 and TRBJ2-1; 9 bases map to TRBD2. The ends lost 5 bases at V and 2 bases at J; junction bases unmatched: 7. The CDR3 is made up of 16 amino acids. Germline assignment: CDR1 SGHAT and CDR2 FQNNGV. The CDR3 region has the DNA TGTGCCAGCAGCCGAGAGATAGCGGGGGCCTACAATGAGCAGTTCTTC. It translates to CASSREIAGAYNEQFF.

The count of this clonotype is one. The chain is built from TRBV19 and TRBJ1-5; weak D call: TRBD1 (6 bases). Germline V gives CDR1 LNHDA, CDR2 SQIVND (reference sequence). This CDR3 is 15 amino acids long. Trimming took 10 bases from V and 3 from J, leaving 19 bases between them. In DNA, the CDR3 is TGTGCCACCAGGTTACAGGGTTACCCCAATCAGCCCCAGCATTTT. Amino acid sequence: CATRLQGYPNQPQHF.

The J gene is TRBJ2-1, the V gene TRBV6-1; weak D call: TRBD2 (5 bases). The germline gives CDR1 MNHNS, CDR2 SASEGT. The CDR3 loop spans 15 amino acids. With 1 base removed from V and 8 bases from J, the gap between germline ends came to 15 bases. CDR3 DNA sequence: TGTGCCAGCAGTGAAGAGGTAGGAGGAGTGGATGAGCAGTTCTTC. It is translated as CASSEEVGGVDEQFF.

The V gene is TRBV19, the J gene TRBJ2-2; D ambiguous. Germline V gene data show CDR1 as LNHDA and CDR2 as SQIVND (reference sequence). This CDR3 contains 13 residues. V was pared by 3 bases and J by 8 bases, with 10 bases between. CDR3 sequence (DNA): TGTGCCAGTAGTATCGACCGGCCTGGGGAGCTGTTTTTT. Protein: CASSIDRPGELFF.

This chain joins TRBV5-1 and TRBJ2-3, with TRBD2 matching 11 bases. The CDR3 extends over 16 amino acids. Germline V gives CDR1 SGHRS, CDR2 YFSETQ. V shed 5 bases, J shed 6 bases, and the junction held 11 bases outside the gene matches. The DNA for the CDR3 is TGCGCCAGCAGACGTAGCGGGGGGGAAGTTCCCGATACGCAGTATTTT. Translation: CASRRSGGEVPDTQYF.